This entry is about one TCR beta chain. This entry comes from a study of blood T cell repertoires in COVID-19. The assay was immunoSEQ multiplex PCR, and TCRdb's table has in-frame clones only and misses some. The table shows roughly 140,000 clones, with roughly four fifths occurring only once. Specimen: peripheral blood. The TCR originated in a human donor in a cohort sampled during active COVID-19.

Here the CDR3 DNA reads TGCGCCAGCAGTGATAGCGGGGGGCGGGGGGAGCAGTTCTTC. This sequence encodes CASSDSGGRGEQFF. This chain joins TRBV10-2 and TRBJ2-1; 10 nucleotides agree with TRBD2. The ends lost 3 bases at V and 10 bases at J; junction bases unmatched: 6. Germline V gives CDR1 WSHSY, CDR2 SAAADI. This CDR3 contains 14 residues.